These T cell receptor beta chains were read from a single sample in a study of identical twins. TCRdb ran MiXCR on the 5' RACE reads and lists one entry per CDR3 protein. The table includes some 660,000 distinct CDR3 sequences, about 9.4% detected once. The same sample was also used in a study of yellow fever vaccine responses in identical twins.

The specimen was PBMCs. The receptors here all came from a woman between 18 and 30 years old in good health. Both conserved end residues are part of each CDR3. Each record gives: D gene, J gene, clone size, V gene, CDR3 DNA, CDR3 protein. D genes are given only for firm matches. Clone size is given for some rows only: seen once, a few or many times, or a class if the clone is expanded.

d_call: NA
j_call: TRBJ2-3
clone_size: few
v_call: TRBV7-2
cdr3_nt: TGTGCCAGCAACAACGGGGATACGCAGTATTTT
cdr3_aa: CASNNGDTQYF

d_call: NA
j_call: TRBJ1-5
clone_size: few
v_call: TRBV6-5
cdr3_nt: TGTGCCAGCAGTTATACAGCTAATCAGCCCCAGCATTTT
cdr3_aa: CASSYTANQPQHF

d_call: TRBD1
j_call: TRBJ1-3
clone_size: NA
v_call: TRBV28
cdr3_nt: TGTGCCAGCAGTGATACAGGGGCTGGAAACACCATATATTTT
cdr3_aa: CASSDTGAGNTIYF

d_call: TRBD2
j_call: TRBJ2-1
clone_size: many
v_call: TRBV4-1
cdr3_nt: TGCGCCAGCAGCCAAGAAGAGAGCGGGACCTACAATGAGCAGTTCTTC
cdr3_aa: CASSQEESGTYNEQFF

d_call: TRBD2
j_call: TRBJ2-2
clone_size: many
v_call: TRBV7-2
cdr3_nt: TGTGCCAGCAGCCCTAGCGGGGGGCGTCATTCGAACACCGGGGAGCTGTTTTTT
cdr3_aa: CASSPSGGRHSNTGELFF

d_call: TRBD2
j_call: TRBJ2-1
clone_size: few
v_call: TRBV6-4
cdr3_nt: TGTGCCAGCAGTGACTCAACTAGCGGGGGTGATGAGCAGTTCTTC
cdr3_aa: CASSDSTSGGDEQFF

d_call: NA
j_call: TRBJ2-7
clone_size: few
v_call: TRBV29-1
cdr3_nt: TGCAGCGTCACTACAGGGTTCTACGAGCAGTACTTC
cdr3_aa: CSVTTGFYEQYF

d_call: NA
j_call: TRBJ2-1
clone_size: few
v_call: TRBV7-9
cdr3_nt: TGTGCCAGCAGCGAACAAGGAGAGACGAATGAGCAGTTCTTC
cdr3_aa: CASSEQGETNEQFF

d_call: NA
j_call: TRBJ2-7
clone_size: few
v_call: TRBV29-1
cdr3_nt: TGCAGCGTTGAAGATAACAGGTTAACGGGCTCCTACGAGCAGTACTTC
cdr3_aa: CSVEDNRLTGSYEQYF

d_call: TRBD2
j_call: TRBJ2-2
clone_size: many
v_call: TRBV7-2
cdr3_nt: TGTGCCAGCAGCTTAGCCGCTAGCGGGGCCGGGGAGCTGTTTTTT
cdr3_aa: CASSLAASGAGELFF

d_call: TRBD1
j_call: TRBJ2-5
clone_size: NA
v_call: TRBV7-9
cdr3_nt: TGTGCCAGCAGCTTGAAGATAGGGACAGAAGAGACCCAGTACTTC
cdr3_aa: CASSLKIGTEETQYF

d_call: TRBD2
j_call: TRBJ2-1
clone_size: NA
v_call: TRBV20-1
cdr3_nt: TGCAGTGTCCCGGGACTAGCGGGAGATAGAAACTACAATGAGCAGTTCTTC
cdr3_aa: CSVPGLAGDRNYNEQFF

d_call: TRBD1
j_call: TRBJ2-7
clone_size: many
v_call: TRBV20-1
cdr3_nt: TGCAGTGCCACCTGGGACAGGGGCTACGAGCAGTACTTC
cdr3_aa: CSATWDRGYEQYF

d_call: NA
j_call: TRBJ2-1
clone_size: few
v_call: TRBV5-1
cdr3_nt: TGCGCCAGCAGGGGGGACGGAGACAATGAGCAGTTCTTC
cdr3_aa: CASRGDGDNEQFF

d_call: TRBD1
j_call: TRBJ2-4
clone_size: few
v_call: TRBV5-1
cdr3_nt: TGCGCCAGCAGCCCAGCACAGGGGATACCCAAAAACATTCAGTACTTC
cdr3_aa: CASSPAQGIPKNIQYF

d_call: TRBD1
j_call: TRBJ2-7
clone_size: NA
v_call: TRBV27
cdr3_nt: TGTGCCAGCAGTGACCGGACAGGCTCCAACGAGCAGTACTTC
cdr3_aa: CASSDRTGSNEQYF

d_call: TRBD1
j_call: TRBJ2-1
clone_size: many
v_call: TRBV7-8
cdr3_nt: TGTGCCAGCGAAGAAGACAGGGCTAACTACAATGAGCAGTTCTTC
cdr3_aa: CASEEDRANYNEQFF

d_call: NA
j_call: TRBJ2-3
clone_size: NA
v_call: TRBV28
cdr3_nt: TGTGCCAGCGCGTCGGAGGGGAGGTACACAGATACGCAGTATTTT
cdr3_aa: CASASEGRYTDTQYF

d_call: NA
j_call: TRBJ2-5
clone_size: many
v_call: TRBV29-1
cdr3_nt: TGCAGCGTTGGTTTAAGGGACCACCAAGAGACCCAGTACTTC
cdr3_aa: CSVGLRDHQETQYF

d_call: TRBD2
j_call: TRBJ2-1
clone_size: few
v_call: TRBV20-1
cdr3_nt: TGCAGTGCCGACAGTAGACTAGCGGGGGGCCCTAATGAGCAGTTCTTC
cdr3_aa: CSADSRLAGGPNEQFF

d_call: TRBD2
j_call: TRBJ2-7
clone_size: NA
v_call: TRBV5-1
cdr3_nt: TGCGCCAGCAGCATGGGACTAGCGGGACGCTACGAGCAGTACTTC
cdr3_aa: CASSMGLAGRYEQYF

d_call: NA
j_call: TRBJ2-7
clone_size: few
v_call: TRBV30
cdr3_nt: TGTGCCTGGAGCGAGGGGGGCGAGCAGTACTTC
cdr3_aa: CAWSEGGEQYF

d_call: TRBD1
j_call: TRBJ2-3
clone_size: NA
v_call: TRBV20-1
cdr3_nt: TGCAGTGCCATCGCCCAGGGGGCGGCAGATACGCAGTATTTT
cdr3_aa: CSAIAQGAADTQYF

d_call: TRBD1
j_call: TRBJ2-1
clone_size: NA
v_call: TRBV14
cdr3_nt: TGTGCCAGCAGCCATGGTGGTTGGGGCCCCGGGACAGGGGGCGCGGGTGTGTACAATGAGCAGTTCTTC
cdr3_aa: CASSHGGWGPGTGGAGVYNEQFF

d_call: NA
j_call: TRBJ2-2
clone_size: NA
v_call: TRBV3-1
cdr3_nt: TGTGCCAGCAGCCTATTGGACAGTAACACCGGGGAGCTGTTTTTT
cdr3_aa: CASSLLDSNTGELFF

d_call: NA
j_call: TRBJ2-7
clone_size: NA
v_call: TRBV21-1
cdr3_nt: TGTGCCAGCAGCAAAAGGGGAAACAGGGGGAAGTCGCTGTACGAGCAGTACTTC
cdr3_aa: CASSKRGNRGKSLYEQYF

d_call: NA
j_call: TRBJ2-1
clone_size: NA
v_call: TRBV18
cdr3_nt: TGTGCCAGCTCATTCGGACCTGCTACCTACAATGAGCAGTTCTTC
cdr3_aa: CASSFGPATYNEQFF

d_call: NA
j_call: TRBJ1-5
clone_size: NA
v_call: TRBV5-6
cdr3_nt: TGTGCCAGCAGCTTGGGGGGGGGCTCGTTTCAGCCCCAGCATTTT
cdr3_aa: CASSLGGGSFQPQHF

d_call: NA
j_call: TRBJ2-7
clone_size: few
v_call: TRBV7-2
cdr3_nt: TGTGCCAGCAGCTTAACCTGGACAGCCTACGAGCAGTACTTC
cdr3_aa: CASSLTWTAYEQYF

d_call: NA
j_call: TRBJ1-1
clone_size: many
v_call: TRBV12-3/TRBV12-4
cdr3_nt: TGTGCCAGCATCCAGGGGCTTCAGAACACTGAAGCTTTCTTT
cdr3_aa: CASIQGLQNTEAFF

d_call: NA
j_call: TRBJ2-7
clone_size: few
v_call: TRBV5-1
cdr3_nt: TGCGCCAGCAGCTTGGCCCCCCATGGGGAGAGGATCTCCTACGAGCAGTACTTC
cdr3_aa: CASSLAPHGERISYEQYF

d_call: TRBD1
j_call: TRBJ2-3
clone_size: few
v_call: TRBV28
cdr3_nt: TGTGCCAGCAGTCCCGACAGGGCTGCCACAGATACGCAGTATTTT
cdr3_aa: CASSPDRAATDTQYF

d_call: NA
j_call: TRBJ1-4
clone_size: NA
v_call: TRBV7-2
cdr3_nt: TGTGCCAGCAGCTTAGCCCACCTGGGCGGCCTGGACGAACTGTTTTTT
cdr3_aa: CASSLAHLGGLDELFF

d_call: TRBD1
j_call: TRBJ1-1
clone_size: many
v_call: TRBV5-6
cdr3_nt: TGTGCCAGCAGCTTGGCGTGGGGACAGACCACTGAAGCTTTCTTT
cdr3_aa: CASSLAWGQTTEAFF

d_call: NA
j_call: TRBJ2-7
clone_size: NA
v_call: TRBV5-1
cdr3_nt: TGCGCCAGCAGCTCGGGGAGTTTCGAGCAGTACTTC
cdr3_aa: CASSSGSFEQYF

d_call: NA
j_call: TRBJ2-2
clone_size: many
v_call: TRBV5-1
cdr3_nt: TGCGCCAGCAGCTTGGCCATGGGGCGCACCGGGGAGCTGTTTTTT
cdr3_aa: CASSLAMGRTGELFF

d_call: NA
j_call: TRBJ2-3
clone_size: few
v_call: TRBV5-1
cdr3_nt: TGCGCCAGCAGCTCTGGCGGGGTGGGCACAGATACGCAGTATTTT
cdr3_aa: CASSSGGVGTDTQYF

d_call: NA
j_call: TRBJ2-1
clone_size: many
v_call: TRBV6-2/TRBV6-3
cdr3_nt: TGTGCCAGCAGTTACTCGATAGAGGACGGACCTTGGGATGAGCAGTTCTTC
cdr3_aa: CASSYSIEDGPWDEQFF

d_call: TRBD1
j_call: TRBJ2-3
clone_size: NA
v_call: TRBV6-2/TRBV6-3
cdr3_nt: TGTGCCAGCAGTACAACCACCCTGGGGACAGACACAGATACGCAGTATTTT
cdr3_aa: CASSTTTLGTDTDTQYF

d_call: NA
j_call: TRBJ2-4
clone_size: few
v_call: TRBV6-1
cdr3_nt: TGTGCCAGCAGTGAAAGTTCGTCCTCCAAAAACATTCAGTACTTC
cdr3_aa: CASSESSSSKNIQYF

d_call: TRBD2
j_call: TRBJ2-7
clone_size: many
v_call: TRBV5-1
cdr3_nt: TGCGCCAGCAGCTTGGTGTCTAGCGGGGACCGCTACGAGCAGTACTTC
cdr3_aa: CASSLVSSGDRYEQYF